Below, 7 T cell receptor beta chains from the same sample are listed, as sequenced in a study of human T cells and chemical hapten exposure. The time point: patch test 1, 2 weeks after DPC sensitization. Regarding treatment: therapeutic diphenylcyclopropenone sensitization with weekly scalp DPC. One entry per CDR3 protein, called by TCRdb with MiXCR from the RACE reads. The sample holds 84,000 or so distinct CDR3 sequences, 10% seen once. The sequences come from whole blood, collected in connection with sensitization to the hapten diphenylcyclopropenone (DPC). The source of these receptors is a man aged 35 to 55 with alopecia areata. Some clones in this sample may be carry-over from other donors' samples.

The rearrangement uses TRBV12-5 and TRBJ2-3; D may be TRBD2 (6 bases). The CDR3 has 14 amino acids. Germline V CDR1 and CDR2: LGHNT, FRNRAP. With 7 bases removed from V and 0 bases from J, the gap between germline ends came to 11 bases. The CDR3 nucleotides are TGTGCTAGTGCTCGGGACTTAAGCACAGATACGCAGTATTTT. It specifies CASARDLSTDTQYF.

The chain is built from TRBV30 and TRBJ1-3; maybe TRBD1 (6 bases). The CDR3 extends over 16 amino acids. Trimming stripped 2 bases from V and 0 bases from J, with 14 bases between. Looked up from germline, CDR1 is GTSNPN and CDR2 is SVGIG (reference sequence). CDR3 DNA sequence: TGTGCCTGGAGTCCCTGGACAGACCTCTCTGGAAACACCATATATTTT. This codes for CAWSPWTDLSGNTIYF.

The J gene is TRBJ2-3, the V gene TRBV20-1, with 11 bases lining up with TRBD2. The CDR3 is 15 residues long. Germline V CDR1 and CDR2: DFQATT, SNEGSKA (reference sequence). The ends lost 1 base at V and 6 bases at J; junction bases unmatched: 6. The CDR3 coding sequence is TGCAGTGCTAGAGGCCGTAGCGGGAGGGTTGATACGCAGTATTTT. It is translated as CSARGRSGRVDTQYF.

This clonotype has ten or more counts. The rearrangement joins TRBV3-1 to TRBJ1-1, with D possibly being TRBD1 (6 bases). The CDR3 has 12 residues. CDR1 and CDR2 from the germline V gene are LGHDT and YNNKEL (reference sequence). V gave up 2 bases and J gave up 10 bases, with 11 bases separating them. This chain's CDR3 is CASSQPGAGAFF. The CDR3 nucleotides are TGTGCCAGCAGCCAACCGGGGGCGGGAGCTTTCTTT.

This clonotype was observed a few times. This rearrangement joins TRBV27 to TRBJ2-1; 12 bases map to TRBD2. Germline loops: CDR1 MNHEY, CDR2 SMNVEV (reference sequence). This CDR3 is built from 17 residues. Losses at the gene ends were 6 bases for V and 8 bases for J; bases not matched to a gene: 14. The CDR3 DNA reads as TGTGCCAGCAGCCAGCCTTCCCTAGCGGGAGGGCGGTATGAGCAGTTCTTC. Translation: CASSQPSLAGGRYEQFF.

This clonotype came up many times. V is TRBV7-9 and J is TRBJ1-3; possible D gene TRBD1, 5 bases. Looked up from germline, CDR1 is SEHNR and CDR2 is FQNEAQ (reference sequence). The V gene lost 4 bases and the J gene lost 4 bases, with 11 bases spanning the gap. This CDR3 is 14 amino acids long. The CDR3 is CASSSTGFGNTIYF. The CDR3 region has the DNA TGTGCCAGCAGCTCTACAGGATTCGGAAACACCATATATTTT.

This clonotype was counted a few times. In DNA form, the CDR3 reads TGTGCCAGCAGTTCGATTACAGGGACCGGGGAGCTGTTTTTT. As protein: CASSSITGTGELFF. V is TRBV2 and J is TRBJ2-2; weak D call: TRBD1 (6 bases). With 5 bases removed from V and 5 bases from J, the gap between germline ends came to 12 bases. This CDR3 is built from 14 residues. Germline loops: CDR1 SNHLY, CDR2 FYNNEI.